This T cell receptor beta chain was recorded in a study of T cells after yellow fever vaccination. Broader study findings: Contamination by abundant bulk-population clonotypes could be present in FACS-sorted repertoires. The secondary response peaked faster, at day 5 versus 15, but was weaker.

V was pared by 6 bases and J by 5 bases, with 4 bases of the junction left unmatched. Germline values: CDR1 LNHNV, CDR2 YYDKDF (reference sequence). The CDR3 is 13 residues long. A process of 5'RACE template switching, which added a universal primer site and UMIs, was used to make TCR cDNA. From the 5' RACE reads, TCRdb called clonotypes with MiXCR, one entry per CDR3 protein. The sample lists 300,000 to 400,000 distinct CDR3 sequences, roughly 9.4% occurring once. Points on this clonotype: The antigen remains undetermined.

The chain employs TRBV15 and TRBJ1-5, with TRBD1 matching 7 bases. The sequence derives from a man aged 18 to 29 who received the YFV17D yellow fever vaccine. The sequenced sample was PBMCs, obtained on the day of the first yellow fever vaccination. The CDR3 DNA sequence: TGTGCCACCAGGGGAGACAGGGATCAGCCCCAGCATTTT. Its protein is CATRGDRDQPQHF.